This TCR beta chain stems from a study of CD8 T cells in Susac syndrome. The authors negatively isolated CD8+ and CD4+ T cells and FACS-enriched TEMRA cells. Findings and caveats of the study: As acknowledged by the study, its TCR sequencing and HLA analysis included a relatively small number of individuals.

Germline V gene data show CDR1 as MNHEY and CDR2 as SVGEGT. CDR3 length: 12 amino acids. Trimming took off 5 bases at V and 2 bases at J, with 7 bases between the two ends. Concerning this clonotype itself: The antigen remains undetermined.

After extraction with the RNeasy kit, about 0.45 to 1 ug of the RNA was reverse transcribed using random hexamers. TCR beta CDR3 was amplified by immunoSEQ multiplex PCR. This amplification extended across 54 Vbeta and 13 Jbeta segments. TCRdb processed the immunoSEQ multiplex PCR reads anew with MiXCR; each CDR3 protein has one entry. The sample yields around 62,000 distinct CDR3 sequences, roughly 92% seen once. The chain joins TRBV6-2 or TRBV6-3 to TRBJ2-7, with D possibly matching TRBD2 (5 bases). The sample comprised CD8+ T cells from PBMCs. The TCR sequence derives from a human donor in good health. In nucleotides, the CDR3 is TGTGCCAGCAGTCCGACTACCTACGAGCAGTACTTC. Its protein product is CASSPTTYEQYF.